The present T cell receptor beta chain was sequenced within a study of early T cells in non-severe SARS-CoV-2 infection. This clonotype was recorded at least ten times. Each cDNA molecule carried a unique molecular identifier. Each CDR3 protein is one row after TCRdb ran MiXCR on the 5' RACE reads. The sample holds about 46,000 distinct CDR3 sequences; 5.4% are singletons and the top ten take around 5%. The V gene's germline CDR1 is LGHNA and CDR2 YNFKEQ. The CDR3 is made up of 15 amino acids. Trimming took 0 bases from V and 5 from J; bases not matched to a gene: 7. The genes are TRBV4-2 and TRBJ2-7, with 7 bases that match TRBD2. This sequence was found in an adult who was a healthcare worker with PCR-confirmed SARS-CoV-2 infection or an uninfected control (not recorded which). This sample comprised whole blood, obtained at baseline. The CDR3 reads CASSQEGRESNEQYF. CDR3 in DNA: TGTGCCAGCAGCCAAGAGGGGCGGGAGAGCAACGAGCAGTACTTC.